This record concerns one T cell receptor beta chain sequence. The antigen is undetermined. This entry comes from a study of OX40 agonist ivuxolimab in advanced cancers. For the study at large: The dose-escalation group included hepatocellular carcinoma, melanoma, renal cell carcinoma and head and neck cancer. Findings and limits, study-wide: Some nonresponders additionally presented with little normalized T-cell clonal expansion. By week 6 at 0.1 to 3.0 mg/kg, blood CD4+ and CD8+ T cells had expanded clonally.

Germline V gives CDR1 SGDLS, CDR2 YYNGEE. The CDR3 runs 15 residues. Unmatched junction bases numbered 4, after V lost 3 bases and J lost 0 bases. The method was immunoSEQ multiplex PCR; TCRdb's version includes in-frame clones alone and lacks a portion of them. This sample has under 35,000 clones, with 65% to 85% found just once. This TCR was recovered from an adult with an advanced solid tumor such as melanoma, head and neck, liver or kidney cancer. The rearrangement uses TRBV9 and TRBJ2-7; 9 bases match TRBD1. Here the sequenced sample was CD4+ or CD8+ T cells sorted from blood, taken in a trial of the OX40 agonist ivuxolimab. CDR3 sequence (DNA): TGTGCCAGCAGCGCCCGGGACAGGGCCTCCTACGAGCAGTACTTC. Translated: CASSARDRASYEQYF.